This T cell receptor (beta chain) was sequenced for a study of T cells in Graves' hyperthyroidism and ophthalmopathy. Broader study findings: Blood held most thyroid clonotypes expanded above 0.001 frequency.

This clonotype was counted ten times or more. Antigen specificity is unknown. The CDR3 runs 14 residues. Germline lookup yields CDR1 MNHEY and CDR2 SVGEGT. After removal of 10 bases from V and 3 bases from J, the junction contained 6 bases not matched to a gene. Lactation, pregnancy, other autoimmune disease or uncontrolled infection excluded patients. In making diagnoses, clinical symptoms, serum thyroxine and TRAb, thyroid ultrasound and orbital computed tomography were all used. From RNA transcripts, TCR beta CDR3 regions were amplified. A first-round RT-PCR of the TCR CDR3 used the HTBI primer set. TCRdb fed the multiplex PCR reads into MiXCR, producing one record per CDR3 protein. The sample has about 610,000 distinct CDR3 sequences, 14% to 15% seen once.

This chain uses TRBV6-2 or TRBV6-3 with TRBJ2-2; 9 nucleotides agree with TRBD1. This receptor was obtained from a woman between 40 and 55 years old with Graves' ophthalmopathy. The sample was blood. The CDR3: CATGTGLDTGELFF. In DNA form, the CDR3 reads TGTGCCACCGGGACAGGGCTCGACACCGGGGAGCTGTTTTTT.